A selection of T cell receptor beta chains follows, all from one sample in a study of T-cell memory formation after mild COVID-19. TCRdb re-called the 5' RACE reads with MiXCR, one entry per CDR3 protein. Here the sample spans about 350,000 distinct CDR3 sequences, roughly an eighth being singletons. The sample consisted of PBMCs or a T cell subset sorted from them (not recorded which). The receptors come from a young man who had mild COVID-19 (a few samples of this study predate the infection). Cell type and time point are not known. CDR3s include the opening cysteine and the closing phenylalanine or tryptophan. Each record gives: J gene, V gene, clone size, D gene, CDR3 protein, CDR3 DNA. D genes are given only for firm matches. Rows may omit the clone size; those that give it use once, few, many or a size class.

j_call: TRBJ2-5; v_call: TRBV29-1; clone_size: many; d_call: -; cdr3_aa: CSVVEGRVETQYF; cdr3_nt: TGCAGCGTTGTGGAGGGTAGGGTCGAGACCCAGTACTTC
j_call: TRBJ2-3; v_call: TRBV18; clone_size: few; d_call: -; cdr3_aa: CASSPGMVMDTQYF; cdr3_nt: TGTGCCAGCTCACCCGGGATGGTCATGGATACGCAGTATTTT
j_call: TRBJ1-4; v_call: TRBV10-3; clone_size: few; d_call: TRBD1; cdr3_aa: CAISPGTGASELFF; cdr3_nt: TGTGCCATCAGCCCCGGGACAGGCGCGTCGGAACTGTTTTTT
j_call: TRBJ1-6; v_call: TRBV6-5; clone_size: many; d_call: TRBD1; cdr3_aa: CASSYAIRTGWGGNSPLHF; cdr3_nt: TGTGCCAGCAGTTACGCTATTAGGACAGGGTGGGGGGGTAATTCACCCCTCCACTTT
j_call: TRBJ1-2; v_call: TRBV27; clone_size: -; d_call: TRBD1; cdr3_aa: CASSFSQGAGYGYTF; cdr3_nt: TGTGCCAGCAGTTTTTCACAGGGGGCCGGGTATGGCTACACCTTC
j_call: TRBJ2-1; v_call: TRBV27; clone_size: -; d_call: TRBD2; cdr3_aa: CASKGLAGGHEQFF; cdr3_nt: TGTGCCAGCAAGGGGCTAGCGGGGGGGCATGAGCAGTTCTTC
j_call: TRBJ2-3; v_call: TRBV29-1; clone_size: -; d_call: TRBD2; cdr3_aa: CSGGGADTQYF; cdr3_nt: TGCAGCGGCGGGGGGGCAGATACGCAGTATTTT
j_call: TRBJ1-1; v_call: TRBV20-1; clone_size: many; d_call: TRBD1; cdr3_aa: CSARDRDRGLNTEAFF; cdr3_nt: TGCAGTGCTAGAGATCGGGACAGGGGGCTGAACACTGAAGCTTTCTTT
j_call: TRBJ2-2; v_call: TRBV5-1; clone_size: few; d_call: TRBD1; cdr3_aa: CASSREGTGGLRSNTGELFF; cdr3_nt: TGCGCCAGCAGCAGGGAAGGGACAGGGGGTCTGCGGTCGAACACCGGGGAGCTGTTTTTT
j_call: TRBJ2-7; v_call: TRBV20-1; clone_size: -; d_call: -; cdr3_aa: CSARQTGIYEQYF; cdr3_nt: TGCAGTGCTAGACAGACGGGTATCTACGAGCAGTACTTC
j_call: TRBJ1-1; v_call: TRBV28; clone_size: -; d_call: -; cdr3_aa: CASSLYAMNTEAFF; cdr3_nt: TGTGCCAGCAGTTTATACGCCATGAACACTGAAGCTTTCTTT
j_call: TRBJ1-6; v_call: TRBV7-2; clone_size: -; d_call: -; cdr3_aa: CASSSRHSPLHF; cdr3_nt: TGTGCCAGCAGCTCGAGGCATTCACCCCTCCACTTT
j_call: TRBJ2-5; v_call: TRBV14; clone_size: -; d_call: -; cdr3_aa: CASSPWTEETQYF; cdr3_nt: TGTGCCAGCAGCCCCTGGACAGAAGAGACCCAGTACTTC
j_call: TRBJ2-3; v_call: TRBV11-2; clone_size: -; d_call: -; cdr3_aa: CASSLDRPSWDTQYF; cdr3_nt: TGTGCCAGCAGCTTAGATCGGCCTAGCTGGGATACGCAGTATTTT
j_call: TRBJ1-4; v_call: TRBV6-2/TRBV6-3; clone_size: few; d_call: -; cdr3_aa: CASRRTAKNEKLFF; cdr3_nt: TGTGCCAGCAGACGGACAGCGAAGAATGAAAAACTGTTTTTT
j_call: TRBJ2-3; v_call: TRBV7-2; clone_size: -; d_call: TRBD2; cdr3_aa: CASSLWLAGVTQYF; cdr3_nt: TGTGCCAGCAGCTTATGGCTAGCGGGGGTTACGCAGTATTTT
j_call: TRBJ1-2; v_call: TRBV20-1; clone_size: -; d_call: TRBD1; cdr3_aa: CSARYGQAYGYTF; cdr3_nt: TGCAGTGCTCGGTACGGACAGGCCTATGGCTACACCTTC
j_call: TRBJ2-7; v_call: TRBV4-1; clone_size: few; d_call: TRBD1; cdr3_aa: CASSLTVSDRSYEQYF; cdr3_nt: TGCGCCAGCAGCCTCACGGTATCGGACAGGTCTTACGAGCAGTACTTC
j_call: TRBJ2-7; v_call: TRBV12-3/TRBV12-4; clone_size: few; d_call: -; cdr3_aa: CASSPSEGYEQYF; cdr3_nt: TGTGCCAGCAGTCCATCTGAGGGCTACGAGCAGTACTTC
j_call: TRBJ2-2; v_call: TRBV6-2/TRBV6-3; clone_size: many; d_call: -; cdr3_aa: CASSYPPILFGELFF; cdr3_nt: TGTGCCAGCAGTTACCCTCCTATTCTCTTCGGGGAGCTGTTTTTT
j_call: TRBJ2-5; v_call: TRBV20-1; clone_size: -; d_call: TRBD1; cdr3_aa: CSAADRAETQYF; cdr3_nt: TGCAGTGCAGCGGACAGGGCAGAGACCCAGTACTTC
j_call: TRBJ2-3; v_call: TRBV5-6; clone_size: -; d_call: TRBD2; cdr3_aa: CASRRQMSGGVITDTQYF; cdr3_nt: TGTGCCAGCAGGCGACAGATGAGCGGGGGGGTCATAACAGATACGCAGTATTTT
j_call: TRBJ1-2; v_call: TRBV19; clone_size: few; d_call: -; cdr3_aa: CASTASLNYGYTF; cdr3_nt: TGTGCCAGTACCGCCAGTCTTAACTATGGCTACACCTTC
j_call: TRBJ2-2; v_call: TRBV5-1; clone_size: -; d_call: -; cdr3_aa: CATTPGRAANTGELFF; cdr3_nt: TGCGCCACCACCCCGGGCCGGGCCGCGAACACCGGGGAGCTGTTTTTT
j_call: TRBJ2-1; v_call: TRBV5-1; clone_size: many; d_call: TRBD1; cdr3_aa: CASKQGAEGQFF; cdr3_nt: TGCGCCAGCAAACAGGGGGCTGAGGGGCAGTTCTTC
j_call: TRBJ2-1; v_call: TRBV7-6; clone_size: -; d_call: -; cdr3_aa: CASSLFSVRGPTEQFF; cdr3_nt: TGTGCCAGCAGCTTATTTAGCGTCCGGGGGCCGACTGAGCAGTTCTTC
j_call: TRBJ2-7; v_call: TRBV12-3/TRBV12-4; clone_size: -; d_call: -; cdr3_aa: CASILQGADSYEQYF; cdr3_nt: TGTGCCAGCATTTTACAGGGCGCCGACTCCTACGAGCAGTACTTC
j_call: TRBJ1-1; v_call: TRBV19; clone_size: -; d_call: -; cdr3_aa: CASSIPRGYMNTEAFF; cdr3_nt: TGTGCCAGTAGTATCCCCAGGGGCTACATGAACACTGAAGCTTTCTTT
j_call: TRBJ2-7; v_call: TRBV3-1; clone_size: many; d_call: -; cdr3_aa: CASSQGSEQYF; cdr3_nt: TGTGCCAGCAGCCAGGGAAGCGAGCAGTACTTC
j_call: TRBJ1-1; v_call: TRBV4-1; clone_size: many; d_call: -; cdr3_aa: CASSQGGGNTEAFF; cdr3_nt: TGCGCCAGCAGCCAAGGGGGGGGTAACACTGAAGCTTTCTTT
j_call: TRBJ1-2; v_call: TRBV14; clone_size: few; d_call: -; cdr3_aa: CASSQTIGGGGYTF; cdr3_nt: TGTGCCAGCAGCCAAACAATTGGGGGCGGAGGCTACACCTTC
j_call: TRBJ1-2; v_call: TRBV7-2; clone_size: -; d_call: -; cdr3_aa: CASSRQRVYGSYTF; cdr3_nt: TGTGCCAGCAGCCGACAGAGGGTATACGGAAGCTACACCTTC
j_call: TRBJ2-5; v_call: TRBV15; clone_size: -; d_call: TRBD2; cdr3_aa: CATSGLFAGEAETQYF; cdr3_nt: TGTGCCACCAGCGGACTTTTTGCGGGGGAAGCAGAGACCCAGTACTTC
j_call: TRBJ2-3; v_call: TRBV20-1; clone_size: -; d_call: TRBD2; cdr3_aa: CSARLRLAGGLPQYF; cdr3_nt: TGCAGTGCTAGACTACGGCTAGCGGGGGGCCTTCCGCAGTATTTT
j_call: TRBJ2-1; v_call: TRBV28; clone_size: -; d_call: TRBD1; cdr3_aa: CASRLGQGDEQFF; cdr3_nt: TGTGCCAGCAGACTCGGACAGGGCGATGAGCAGTTCTTC
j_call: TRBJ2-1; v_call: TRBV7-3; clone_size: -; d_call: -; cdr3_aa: CASSLSQGGYNEQFF; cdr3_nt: TGTGCCAGCAGCTTATCTCAGGGGGGCTACAATGAGCAGTTCTTC
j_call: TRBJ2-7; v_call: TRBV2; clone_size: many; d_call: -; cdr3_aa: CASMSDPAYEQYF; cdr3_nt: TGTGCCAGCATGTCGGACCCCGCCTACGAGCAGTACTTC